These T cell receptor beta chains were read from a single sample in a study of blood T cell repertoires in COVID-19. Profiling relied on immunoSEQ multiplex PCR, and the TCRdb table lists in-frame clones only, not all of them. The sample comprises over 300,000 clones, around 88% of which are singletons, and about 1.6% rests with the top ten. The sample taken for sequencing was peripheral blood. These receptors originate from a woman aged 50 to 60 with acute or convalescent COVID-19. The CDR3 runs from the conserved cysteine through the conserved F or W. A D gene is named only where the DNA matches it firmly. Some rows mark clone size as missing; the rest say once, few, many or name a class of expanded clone.

NA	NA	TRBV27	TRBJ2-7	CASSLTDSSYEQYF	TGTGCCAGCAGTCTGACCGACAGCTCCTACGAGCAGTACTTC
NA	NA	TRBV7-2	TRBJ2-3	CASSLAGSSYGTQYF	TGTGCCAGCAGCTTAGCCGGGTCCTCATATGGTACGCAGTATTTT
NA	NA	TRBV7-2	TRBJ1-1	CASSLAAARYTEAFF	TGTGCCAGCAGCTTAGCGGCAGCCAGGTACACTGAAGCTTTCTTT
TRBD2	NA	TRBV11-2	TRBJ2-4	CASTQTSGGNIQYF	TGTGCCAGCACCCAGACGAGCGGGGGGAACATTCAGTACTTC
NA	NA	TRBV5-1	TRBJ1-6	CASSLNLNSPLHF	TGCGCCAGCAGCTTGAACTTGAATTCACCCCTCCACTTT
NA	NA	TRBV6-6	TRBJ2-7	CASSYSLVNEQYF	TGTGCCAGCAGTTACTCGTTAGTCAACGAGCAGTACTTC
TRBD2	NA	TRBV18	TRBJ2-4	CASSLQGLAGGPGVIQYF	TGTGCCAGCTCACTCCAAGGACTAGCGGGAGGGCCGGGAGTCATTCAGTACTTC
NA	NA	TRBV5-5	TRBJ1-1	CASSDTGRDTEAFF	TGTGCCAGCAGCGATACAGGGAGGGACACTGAAGCTTTCTTT
NA	once	TRBV19	TRBJ2-2	CASNRPGLTGELFF	TGTGCCAGTAACCGGCCAGGGCTCACCGGGGAGCTGTTTTTT
NA	NA	TRBV13	TRBJ1-3	CASSWGAGNTIYF	TGTGCCAGCAGCTGGGGGGCTGGAAACACCATATATTTT
NA	once	TRBV5-4	TRBJ1-4	CASSSFDREKLFF	TGTGCCAGCAGTTCTTTCGACAGGGAAAAACTGTTTTTT
NA	NA	TRBV29-1	TRBJ1-4	CSVENLQGLGEKLFF	TGCAGCGTTGAAAATTTGCAGGGGTTGGGTGAAAAACTGTTTTTT
NA	NA	TRBV18	TRBJ2-1	CASSAGNEQFF	TGTGCCAGCTCAGCAGGTAATGAGCAGTTCTTC
TRBD2	once	TRBV5-1	TRBJ2-1	CASEPTSGVPYNEQFF	TGCGCCAGCGAACCAACTAGCGGAGTACCGTACAATGAGCAGTTCTTC
NA	once	TRBV29-1	TRBJ1-2	CSVEDPGGYTF	TGCAGCGTTGAAGATCCAGGTGGCTACACCTTC
TRBD1	NA	TRBV7-3	TRBJ1-1	CASSWGQGNTEAFF	TGTGCCAGCAGCTGGGGACAGGGAAATACTGAAGCTTTCTTT
TRBD1	NA	TRBV5-1	TRBJ1-2	CASSEGTGPFMGYTF	TGCGCCAGCAGCGAGGGGACAGGACCATTTATGGGCTACACCTTC
TRBD1	NA	TRBV6-5	TRBJ1-4	CASRGDRGSGEKLFF	TGTGCCAGCAGAGGGGACAGGGGATCGGGTGAAAAACTGTTTTTT
NA	NA	TRBV9	TRBJ2-1	CASSVGQSDNEQFF	TGTGCCAGCAGCGTCGGACAGTCCGACAATGAGCAGTTCTTC
NA	NA	TRBV18	TRBJ1-4	CASSLDSLKIEKLFF	TGTGCCAGCTCGCTCGACAGCCTGAAAATTGAAAAACTGTTTTTT
TRBD2	few	TRBV5-1	TRBJ2-1	CASSLNPAGSYNEQFF	TGCGCCAGCAGCTTGAATCCAGCGGGATCCTACAATGAGCAGTTCTTC
TRBD1	NA	TRBV5-1	TRBJ2-7	CASSLEGQGNEQYF	TGCGCCAGCAGCTTGGAGGGACAGGGCAACGAGCAGTACTTC
TRBD1	NA	TRBV27	TRBJ1-2	CASSLIAGTGINYGYTF	TGTGCCAGCAGTTTAATTGCCGGGACAGGAATTAACTATGGCTACACCTTC
TRBD1	NA	TRBV28	TRBJ1-4	CASSLSTGVTNEKLFF	TGTGCCAGCAGCTTATCGACAGGGGTGACTAATGAAAAACTGTTTTTT
NA	NA	TRBV4-2	TRBJ2-7	CASSQVPSVYEQYF	TGTGCCAGCAGCCAAGTCCCTAGCGTCTACGAGCAGTACTTC
NA	NA	TRBV18	TRBJ2-5	CASPPARGNAVVTQYF	TGTGCCAGCCCCCCGGCACGGGGTAACGCGGTTGTGACCCAGTACTTC